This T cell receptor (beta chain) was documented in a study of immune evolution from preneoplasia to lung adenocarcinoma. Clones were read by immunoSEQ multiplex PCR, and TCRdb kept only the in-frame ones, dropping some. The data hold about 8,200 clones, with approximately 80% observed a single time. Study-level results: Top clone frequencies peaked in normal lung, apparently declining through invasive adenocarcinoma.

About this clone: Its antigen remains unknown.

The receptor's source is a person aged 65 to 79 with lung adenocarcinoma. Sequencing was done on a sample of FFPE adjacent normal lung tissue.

CDR3 sequence: CASSRDRGAGSGNTIYF. The CDR3 DNA is TGTGCCAGCAGCCGAGATCGGGGGGCCGGCTCTGGAAACACCATATATTTT. The J gene is TRBJ1-3, the V gene TRBV11-2; tentative D call: TRBD1 (6 bases). The CDR3 runs to 17 residues. V was clipped by 5 bases and J by 0 bases, with 17 bases between them. The germline CDR1 and CDR2 sequences are SGHAT and FQNNGV.